Below are 12 T cell receptor beta chains sequenced from a single sample in a study of blood T cell repertoires in COVID-19 (TCRdb year 2020). Libraries were made using the immunoSEQ multiplex PCR assay. This immuneACCESS table, as held by TCRdb, lists in-frame sequences with V and J called but not all clones. Of the missing ones, under half trace to an unresolved V gene in checked studies; the others have no known cause. This sample comprises about 90,000 clones, roughly 90% of them detected only once. The biggest ten clones account for 1.2% of the sample. The sequenced material came from peripheral blood. The receptors originated from a man older than 75 with active or convalescent COVID-19.

V and J are TRBV2 and TRBJ2-1; no reliable D call. V dropped 4 bases and J dropped 8 bases, with 9 bases sitting between them. Germline lookup yields CDR1 SNHLY and CDR2 FYNNEI. The CDR3 totals 12 residues. The CDR3 DNA sequence: TGTGCCAGCAGTGGGCAAATATATGAGCAGTTCTTC. Translating it yields CASSGQIYEQFF.

The chain joins TRBV4-3 to TRBJ1-1; D remains ambiguous. Trimming removed 2 bases from V and 1 base from J, with 5 bases in between. This CDR3 has 13 amino acids. Germline-derived CDR1 and CDR2 are LGHNA and YSLEER. CDR3 protein: CASSQTENTEAFF. The DNA of the CDR3 is TGCGCCAGCAGCCAAACAGAGAACACTGAAGCTTTCTTT.

This clone was seen only once. This sequence joins TRBV4-3 and TRBJ2-5; D is possibly TRBD1 (5 bases). The V end was cut by 3 bases, the J end by 1 base, with 12 bases between. The germline gives CDR1 LGHNA, CDR2 YSLEER. The CDR3 length is 15 residues. CDR3 sequence (DNA): TGCGCCAGCAGCCAGGGTGGGGCACTCCAAGAGACCCAGTACTTC. Translated: CASSQGGALQETQYF.

The rearrangement links TRBV10-3 to TRBJ1-1; a possible D gene is TRBD1 (5 bases). The V gene lost 4 bases and the J gene lost 1 base, with 19 bases spanning the gap. This CDR3 has 17 amino acids. The germline gives CDR1 ENHRY, CDR2 SYGVKD. The chain's CDR3 is CAISGRRGTTANTEAFF. The DNA of the CDR3 is TGTGCCATCAGTGGTCGGAGGGGCACGACCGCGAACACTGAAGCTTTCTTT.

The chain uses TRBV29-1 and TRBJ2-5; D is possibly TRBD2 (7 bases). The CDR3 consists of 13 residues. The germline V and J ends were trimmed by 7 bases and 2 bases, with 14 bases remaining between them. The germline V gene has CDR1 SQVTM and CDR2 ANQGSEA. The CDR3 sequence is CSGGGQGQETQYF. As DNA, the CDR3 is TGCAGCGGGGGGGGCCAGGGTCAAGAGACCCAGTACTTC.

V usage is TRBV7-8 and J usage is TRBJ2-3; 12 bases match TRBD2. Germline-derived CDR1 and CDR2 are SGHVS and FQNEAQ. Trimming cost V 5 bases and J 2 bases; bases outside gene matches: 5. The CDR3 is made up of 16 amino acids. CDR3 loop: CASSETSGRITDTQYF. The CDR3 DNA is TGTGCCAGCAGCGAAACTAGCGGGAGGATCACAGATACGCAGTATTTT.

This clone was seen once. J is TRBJ1-3 and V is TRBV27, with 11 bases fitting TRBD1. The CDR3 spans 15 residues. The junction had 5 bases not matched to a gene; V was cut back by 5 bases and J by 5 bases. Germline CDR1 is MNHEY and CDR2 is SMNVEV (reference sequence). The CDR3 DNA follows: TGTGCCAGCAGTCTGGACAGGGGGCGAAGAAACACCATATATTTT. It translates to CASSLDRGRRNTIYF.

CDR3 in amino acids: CASSFPSGSSGELFF. In nucleotides, the CDR3 is TGTGCCAGCAGCTTTCCTAGCGGGAGTTCCGGGGAGCTGTTTTTT. V usage is TRBV3-1 (or the pseudogene TRBV3-2) and J usage is TRBJ2-2; 10 nucleotides agree with TRBD2. The CDR3 is 15 residues long. The germline gives CDR1 LGHDT, CDR2 YNNKEL (reference sequence). The ends lost 5 bases at V and 6 bases at J; junction bases unmatched: 6.

The chain is built from TRBV28 and TRBJ2-7; 7 bases align to TRBD1. V gave up 4 bases and J gave up 3 bases; unmatched junction bases: 0. The CDR3 is made up of 12 amino acids. Germline V CDR1 and CDR2: MDHEN, SYDVKM. The CDR3 loop is CASSSGGYEQYF. The CDR3 nucleotides read TGTGCCAGCAGTTCAGGGGGCTACGAGCAGTACTTC.

The chain uses TRBV5-1 and TRBJ2-1, with 8 bases aligning to TRBD2. The junction had 6 bases not matched to a gene; V was cut back by 4 bases and J by 0 bases. The CDR3 contains 16 residues. CDR1 and CDR2 from the germline V gene are SGHRS and YFSETQ. The CDR3 loop is CASSLTSAPSYNEQFF. The DNA for the CDR3 is TGCGCCAGCAGCCTGACTAGCGCTCCCTCCTACAATGAGCAGTTCTTC.

The count of this clone is one. This chain joins TRBV11-2 and TRBJ2-7; weak D call: TRBD2 (5 bases). This CDR3 region has 14 residues. Trimming shortened V by 1 base and J by 3 bases, and 10 bases separated the two germline ends. Germline V gene sequence: CDR1 SGHAT, CDR2 FQNNGV. CDR3 in DNA: TGTGCCAGCAGCTTAGTAACCGGGGACTACGAGCAGTACTTC. Its protein product is CASSLVTGDYEQYF.

The rearrangement joins TRBV30 to TRBJ2-7, with a possible D match to TRBD2 (6 bases). The CDR3 is 14 residues long. V lost 0 bases to trimming and J lost 4 bases, with 13 bases between them. Germline CDR1 and CDR2: GTSNPN and SVGIG (reference sequence). CDR3 nucleotides: TGTGCCTGGAGTGTCGTAGGACTATTTTACGAGCAGTACTTC. Translation gives CAWSVVGLFYEQYF.